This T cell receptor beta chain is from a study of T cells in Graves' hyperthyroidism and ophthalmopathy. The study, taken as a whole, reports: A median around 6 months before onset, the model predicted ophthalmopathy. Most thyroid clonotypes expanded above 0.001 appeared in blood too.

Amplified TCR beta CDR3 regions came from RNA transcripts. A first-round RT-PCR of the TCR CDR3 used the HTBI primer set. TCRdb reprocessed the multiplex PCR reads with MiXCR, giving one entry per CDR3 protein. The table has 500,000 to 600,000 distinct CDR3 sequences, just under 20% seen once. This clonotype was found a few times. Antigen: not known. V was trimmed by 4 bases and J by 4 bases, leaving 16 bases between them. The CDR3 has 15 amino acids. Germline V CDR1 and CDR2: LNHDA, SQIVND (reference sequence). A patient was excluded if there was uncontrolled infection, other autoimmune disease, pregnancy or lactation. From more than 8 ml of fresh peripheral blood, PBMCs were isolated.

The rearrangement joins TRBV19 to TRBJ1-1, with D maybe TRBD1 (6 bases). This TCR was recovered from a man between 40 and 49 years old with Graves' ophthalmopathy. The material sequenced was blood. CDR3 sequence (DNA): TGTGCCAGTAGTAACGGGAACAGGGTGCGCACTGAAGCTTTCTTT. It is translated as CASSNGNRVRTEAFF.